A selection of T cell receptor beta chains follows, all from one sample in a study of T cells in Graves' hyperthyroidism and ophthalmopathy. TCRdb independently ran MiXCR on the multiplex PCR reads; one entry per CDR3 protein. The sample yields 300,000 to 450,000 distinct CDR3 sequences, roughly 14% seen once. Sequenced material: blood. The receptors derive from a woman between 18 and 29 years old with Graves' hyperthyroidism that later progressed to Graves' ophthalmopathy. Both conserved end residues are part of each CDR3. Fields, in order: V gene, D gene, CDR3 length, J gene, clone size, CDR3 protein, CDR3 DNA. The D gene is left open where the match is weak. Clone size is not always given. Where it is, it says once, few, many or a class for expanded clones.

TRBV28	TRBD1	16	TRBJ2-1	once	CASSPSVRTGIREQFF	TGTGCCAGCAGCCCCTCCGTGAGGACAGGGATTCGTGAGCAGTTCTTC
TRBV27	NA	12	TRBJ1-1	many	CASSFHSAGSFF	TGTGCCAGCAGTTTTCACAGCGCGGGTAGTTTCTTT
TRBV20-1	TRBD2	14	TRBJ2-4	many	CSAGTRVAKNIQYF	TGCAGTGCTGGGACTAGAGTAGCCAAAAACATTCAGTACTTC
TRBV6-1	NA	13	TRBJ2-5	NA	CASSPRTQETQYF	TGTGCCAGCAGTCCCCGTACACAAGAGACCCAGTACTTC
TRBV20-1	NA	14	TRBJ2-2	few	CSATDRRNTGELFF	TGCAGTGCTACTGACAGGCGGAACACCGGGGAGCTGTTTTTT
TRBV28	NA	12	TRBJ1-6	many	CASSLGSGALHF	TGTGCCAGCAGTCTCGGGTCGGGGGCCCTCCACTTT
TRBV5-6	NA	14	TRBJ2-7	few	CASSPWERAYEQYF	TGTGCCAGCAGCCCATGGGAGAGGGCCTACGAGCAGTACTTC
TRBV2	NA	16	TRBJ2-7	many	CASSEGSLLVPYEQYF	TGTGCCAGCAGTGAAGGTAGTTTACTAGTCCCCTACGAGCAGTACTTC
TRBV5-5	NA	13	TRBJ1-5	many	CASSGTSNQPQHF	TGTGCCAGCAGCGGTACGAGCAATCAGCCCCAGCATTTT
TRBV6-1	NA	14	TRBJ2-6	few	CASSVRSGADVLTF	TGTGCCAGCAGTGTCCGCTCTGGGGCCGACGTCCTGACTTTC
TRBV19	TRBD1	14	TRBJ2-1	once	CASSATGGQDEQFF	TGTGCCAGTAGCGCCACAGGGGGTCAGGATGAGCAGTTCTTC
TRBV7-9	NA	15	TRBJ2-3	NA	CASSLQGTSTDTQYF	TGTGCCAGCAGCTTACAGGGGACTAGCACAGATACGCAGTATTTT
TRBV27	NA	16	TRBJ2-5	many	CASSLTGEQGQETQYF	TGTGCCAGCAGTCTCACCGGGGAACAGGGTCAAGAGACCCAGTACTTC
TRBV4-1	TRBD2	12	TRBJ2-5	few	CASSQPGLAQDF	TGCGCCAGCAGCCAGCCGGGACTAGCTCAGGACTTC
TRBV27	TRBD2	15	TRBJ2-7	many	CASSTGLAGVNEQYF	TGTGCCAGCAGCACGGGACTAGCGGGAGTAAACGAGCAGTACTTC
TRBV27	NA	17	TRBJ1-1	NA	CASRGFDSRGGLLGAFF	TGTGCCAGCAGGGGATTTGATTCTAGGGGGGGGTTATTGGGAGCTTTCTTT
TRBV2	NA	12	TRBJ2-7	NA	CASREVVLEQYF	TGTGCCAGCAGGGAGGTTGTCCTCGAGCAGTACTTC
TRBV20-1	TRBD2	15	TRBJ2-5	many	CSAGLAGSVQETQYF	TGCAGTGCCGGACTAGCGGGTTCGGTCCAAGAGACCCAGTACTTC
TRBV2	TRBD2	14	TRBJ2-7	many	CASRFSGITYEQYF	TGTGCCAGCAGATTTAGCGGGATCACCTACGAGCAGTACTTC
TRBV27	NA	12	TRBJ2-1	many	CASSSAYNEQFF	TGTGCCAGCAGCTCCGCATACAATGAGCAGTTCTTC
TRBV10-3	TRBD2	15	TRBJ2-7	NA	CAISKVAGARYEQYF	TGTGCCATCAGCAAAGTAGCGGGAGCCCGCTACGAGCAGTACTTC
TRBV3-1	NA	13	TRBJ2-7	many	CASSLTGTYEQYF	TGTGCCAGCAGCTTGACGGGAACCTACGAGCAGTACTTC
TRBV5-6	NA	13	TRBJ1-1	few	CASSLARGLGAFF	TGTGCCAGCAGCTTGGCGCGCGGCCTGGGCGCTTTCTTT
TRBV11-2	TRBD1	14	TRBJ2-7	many	CASSPWDRVSEQYF	TGTGCCAGCAGCCCCTGGGACAGGGTGAGCGAGCAGTACTTC
TRBV5-5	TRBD1	14	TRBJ1-1	many	CASSRDRGNTEAFF	TGTGCCAGCAGCCGGGACAGGGGGAACACTGAAGCTTTCTTT
TRBV11-2	TRBD1	18	TRBJ2-6	many	CASSFFRDRGPGANVLTF	TGTGCCAGCAGCTTCTTTCGGGACAGGGGACCTGGGGCCAACGTCCTGACTTTC
TRBV12-3/TRBV12-4	NA	13	TRBJ2-2	NA	CASSLGMGGELFF	TGTGCCAGCAGTTTAGGAATGGGCGGGGAGCTGTTTTTT
TRBV7-9	TRBD2	17	TRBJ2-1	many	CASSSTLTSGTYNEQFF	TGTGCCAGCAGCTCTACCCTGACTAGCGGGACTTACAATGAGCAGTTCTTC
TRBV7-9	TRBD2	15	TRBJ2-1	many	CASSLKLAAYNEQFF	TGTGCCAGCAGCTTAAAACTAGCGGCCTACAATGAGCAGTTCTTC
TRBV9	NA	16	TRBJ2-3	few	CASSLAQLASTDTQYF	TGTGCCAGCAGCCTGGCACAGCTAGCGTCCACAGATACGCAGTATTTT
TRBV4-3	NA	16	TRBJ2-5	few	CASSQDYVRSQETQYF	TGCGCCAGCAGCCAAGATTATGTAAGGTCACAAGAGACCCAGTACTTC
TRBV6-5	NA	16	TRBJ2-1	many	CASSYSKQRGYNEQFF	TGTGCCAGCAGTTACTCCAAGCAACGAGGGTACAATGAGCAGTTCTTC
TRBV28	TRBD1	15	TRBJ2-7	many	CASSPAGTGGYEQYF	TGTGCCAGCAGTCCCGCCGGGACAGGGGGTTACGAGCAGTACTTC
TRBV7-9	NA	15	TRBJ2-2	many	CASSSDWPLTGELFF	TGTGCCAGCAGCTCGGATTGGCCCCTCACCGGGGAGCTGTTTTTT
TRBV24-1	TRBD1	19	TRBJ2-1	NA	CATSDLRGQGVPGTNEQFF	TGTGCCACCAGTGATTTGAGGGGACAGGGTGTCCCAGGGACGAATGAGCAGTTCTTC
TRBV28	NA	15	TRBJ1-5	many	CASSDAGQNNQPQHF	TGTGCCAGCAGTGACGCCGGACAAAACAATCAGCCCCAGCATTTT
TRBV20-1	TRBD2	17	TRBJ2-5	few	CSATPLLLAGGQETQYF	TGCAGTGCTACGCCTCTCTTACTAGCGGGAGGACAAGAGACCCAGTACTTC
TRBV6-2/TRBV6-3	NA	16	TRBJ1-5	NA	CASGVWGPGSNQPQHF	TGTGCCAGCGGGGTGTGGGGCCCAGGGAGCAATCAGCCCCAGCATTTT
TRBV15	TRBD2	15	TRBJ2-3	many	CATSRFTSGGDTQYF	TGTGCCACCAGCAGATTTACTAGCGGGGGAGATACGCAGTATTTT
TRBV11-2	NA	15	TRBJ2-4	many	CASSLVRGAKNIQYF	TGTGCCAGCAGCTTAGTAAGGGGTGCCAAAAACATTCAGTACTTC
TRBV20-1	TRBD2	14	TRBJ2-7	NA	CSAMFAGRTYEQYF	TGCAGTGCAATGTTCGCCGGGAGGACCTACGAGCAGTACTTC
TRBV6-2/TRBV6-3	TRBD2	15	TRBJ2-5	once	CASSYVAGEVETQYF	TGTGCCAGCAGTTACGTAGCGGGAGAGGTAGAGACCCAGTACTTC
TRBV4-3	TRBD2	17	TRBJ2-1	few	CASSQEWASGTHNEQFF	TGCGCCAGCAGCCAAGAATGGGCTAGCGGAACACACAATGAGCAGTTCTTC
TRBV7-2	TRBD1	13	TRBJ1-1	NA	CASSLAEGQEAFF	TGTGCCAGCAGCTTAGCCGAGGGACAGGAAGCTTTCTTT
TRBV28	TRBD1	17	TRBJ2-7	many	CASSLTGRTGRIDEQYF	TGTGCCAGCAGTTTGACCGGACGGACAGGGCGAATCGACGAGCAGTACTTC